Following are 23 T cell receptor beta chains from one sample sequenced in a study of blood T cell repertoires in COVID-19. Method: immunoSEQ multiplex PCR; TCRdb's copy keeps in-frame clones and lacks some. The sample contains roughly 500,000 clones, roughly 90% of which appear only once. Source material: PBMCs or T cells enriched from blood (not recorded which). These receptors came from a middle-aged woman who had recovered from COVID-19.

This rearrangement joins TRBV9 to TRBJ2-5; 10 bases are shared with TRBD1. V shed 3 bases, J shed 4 bases, and the junction held 9 bases outside the gene matches. The germline gives CDR1 SGDLS, CDR2 YYNGEE. The CDR3 is 16 residues long. The CDR3 DNA sequence: TGTGCCAGCAGCGCAGCCCGACAGGGGGCAGGAGAGACCCAGTACTTC. As protein: CASSAARQGAGETQYF.

The gene calls are TRBV10-1 and TRBJ1-3; D is unclear. This CDR3 has 15 residues. Trimming stripped 0 bases from V and 1 base from J, with 7 bases between. CDR1 WNHNN and CDR2 SYGVQD come from the germline V gene (reference sequence). This CDR3 reads CASSESTGSGNTIYF. CDR3 sequence (DNA): TGCGCCAGCAGTGAGTCGACGGGTTCTGGAAACACCATATATTTT.

V and J are TRBV18 and TRBJ1-1; 7 positions agree with TRBD1. The germline V gene encodes CDR1 KGHSH and CDR2 LQKENI. With 6 bases clipped from V and 1 base from J, the junction kept 2 bases outside the gene matches. The CDR3 has 13 amino acids. In nucleotides, the CDR3 is TGTGCCAGCTCCTGGGACAGGAACACTGAAGCTTTCTTT. This encodes CASSWDRNTEAFF.

V gene TRBV7-2 combines with J gene TRBJ1-1; 9 bases are a match to TRBD1. J lost 1 base, V lost 3 bases, and 3 bases had no gene match. The CDR3 length is 15 residues. CDR1 is SGHTA and CDR2 is FQGNSA in the germline V gene. The CDR3 bases are TGTGCCAGCAGCTTCCGGGACAGGGCGAACACTGAAGCTTTCTTT. Protein: CASSFRDRANTEAFF.

The CDR3 region is CASSRLAGRSNEQFF. In DNA, the CDR3 is TGTGCCAGCAGTCGACTAGCGGGGCGGTCCAATGAGCAGTTCTTC. V and J are TRBV14 and TRBJ2-1, with 11 bases matching TRBD2. The trim removed 6 bases at V and 6 bases at J, leaving 7 bases unmatched. The CDR3 loop spans 15 amino acids. Germline CDR1 is SGHDN and CDR2 is FVKESK. The full variable domain, completed using reference TRBV14 and TRBJ2-1, is EAGVTQFPSHSVIEKGQTVTLRCDPISGHDNLYWYRRVMGKEIKFLLHFVKESKQDESGMPNNRFLAERTGGTYSTLKVQPAELEDSGVYFCASSRLAGRSNEQFFGPGTRLTVL.

This chain links TRBV27 with TRBJ1-1, with TRBD1 as a possible D gene (6 bases). V lost 6 bases and J lost 3, with 17 bases in between. In germline, CDR1 is MNHEY, CDR2 SMNVEV (reference sequence). The CDR3 has 15 amino acids. CDR3: CASRAGGARDTEAFF. CDR3 nucleotides: TGTGCCAGCAGGGCGGGGGGGGCGAGGGACACTGAAGCTTTCTTT.

This clone was seen once. The chain recombines TRBV4-1 with TRBJ1-4; the D is unclear. Germline lookup yields CDR1 MGHRA and CDR2 YSYEKL. This CDR3 region has 14 residues. The V end lost 1 base, the J end lost 5 bases, and 8 bases lay between the germline ends. The CDR3 bases are TGCGCCAGCAGCCAAGCTGGGGAGAATGAAAAACTGTTTTTT. This codes for CASSQAGENEKLFF.

This chain uses TRBV3-1 (or the pseudogene TRBV3-2) with TRBJ2-3; no clear D gene. The CDR3 length is 16 residues. Looked up from germline, CDR1 is LGHDT and CDR2 is YNNKEL (reference sequence). The V end lost 1 base, the J end lost 2 bases, and 13 bases lay between the germline ends. The CDR3 sequence is CASSQAGADPTDTQYF. DNA for the CDR3: TGTGCCAGCAGCCAAGCCGGAGCAGACCCCACAGATACGCAGTATTTT.

This chain joins TRBV11-2 and TRBJ1-1, with D maybe TRBD1 (6 bases). The germline V and J ends were trimmed by 5 bases and 1 base, with 11 bases remaining between them. The CDR3 totals 14 residues. Germline V gives CDR1 SGHAT, CDR2 FQNNGV. The CDR3 DNA sequence: TGTGCCAGCAGCCAGGGACACCAGAACACTGAAGCTTTCTTT. This encodes CASSQGHQNTEAFF.

V gene TRBV19 combines with J gene TRBJ2-1; 10 positions match TRBD1. Germline V CDR1 and CDR2: LNHDA, SQIVND (reference sequence). The CDR3 covers 16 residues. Trimming at V came to 6 bases and at J to 5 bases, leaving 10 bases not matched to a gene. The CDR3 nucleotides read TGTGCCAGTAGGTCTCTGGGACAGGGGATCAACAATGAGCAGTTCTTC. It encodes CASRSLGQGINNEQFF.

In this sample, this clone turned up once. CDR3 protein: CASSPPGGYEKLFF. The DNA of the CDR3 is TGTGCCAGCTCACCCCCGGGGGGTTATGAAAAACTGTTTTTT. The chain links TRBV18 to TRBJ1-4; maybe TRBD1 (5 bases). The CDR3 extends over 14 amino acids. The germline V and J ends were trimmed by 3 bases and 6 bases, with 11 bases remaining between them. Germline-derived CDR1 and CDR2 are KGHSH and LQKENI.

V is TRBV11-3 and J is TRBJ2-7; 10 positions agree with TRBD2. The CDR3 totals 19 residues. V was pared by 4 bases and J by 0 bases, with 15 bases of the junction left unmatched. In germline, CDR1 is SGHNT, CDR2 YENEEA. Here the CDR3 reads CASSSPGTSASPGSYEQYF. The CDR3 nucleotides are TGTGCCAGCAGCTCACCCGGGACTAGCGCCTCCCCGGGCTCCTACGAGCAGTACTTC.

This clone was seen more than once but under ten times. The CDR3 loop reads CATSDLGGGLSGYTF. The CDR3 nucleotides read TGTGCCACCAGTGATTTAGGAGGGGGCTTAAGTGGCTACACCTTC. The gene calls are TRBV24-1 and TRBJ1-2, with 7 bases fitting TRBD1. CDR3 size: 15 residues. V was pared by 1 base and J by 7 bases, with 8 bases of the junction left unmatched. CDR1 KGHDR and CDR2 SFDVKD come from the germline V gene.

The rearrangement links TRBV5-6 to TRBJ2-7; TRBD2 aligns across 8 bases. CDR1 is SGHDT and CDR2 is YYEEEE in the germline V gene. The CDR3 loop spans 13 amino acids. The V gene end was trimmed by 4 bases and the J gene end by 11 bases; junction bases not matched to a gene: 11. As DNA, the CDR3 is TGTGCCAGCAGCGATCCGCGGACTAGCTTAAAGTACTTC. It specifies CASSDPRTSLKYF.

CDR3 nucleotide sequence: TGTGCCAGCAGCATGACAGCTATGAACACTGAAGCTTTCTTT. Its protein is CASSMTAMNTEAFF. This chain uses TRBV11-2 with TRBJ1-1, with D possibly matching TRBD1 (5 bases). Germline CDR1 SGHAT, CDR2 FQNNGV. This CDR3 has 14 residues. V was cut by 5 bases and J by 0 bases, with 10 bases left in between.

This rearrangement joins TRBV11-3 to TRBJ2-1, with TRBD2 matching over 14 bases. V was pared by 5 bases and J by 6 bases, with 9 bases of the junction left unmatched. The CDR3 has 17 amino acids. Germline V gene data show CDR1 as SGHNT and CDR2 as YENEEA. The CDR3 region has the DNA TGTGCCAGCAGCCCAGGGACTAGCGGGAGAGTTTCCAATGAGCAGTTCTTC. The encoded protein is CASSPGTSGRVSNEQFF.

V usage is TRBV10-2 and J usage is TRBJ1-1; maybe TRBD1 (5 bases). V was shortened by 2 bases and J by 6 bases, with 10 bases between the two germline ends. In germline, CDR1 is WSHSY, CDR2 SAAADI. The CDR3 has 13 residues. This chain's CDR3 is CASSENRISEAFF. Here the CDR3 DNA reads TGCGCCAGCAGTGAGAACAGGATCTCTGAAGCTTTCTTT.

V is TRBV11-3 and J is TRBJ2-1, with a weak D call TRBD2 (6 bases). V was trimmed by 1 base and J by 0 bases, leaving 10 bases between them. Per germline, CDR1 SGHNT and CDR2 YENEEA. CDR3 length equals 16 residues. The CDR3 DNA reads as TGTGCCAGCAGCTTAGGCCCTAGCGACTCCTACAATGAGCAGTTCTTC. This translates into CASSLGPSDSYNEQFF.

The chain recombines TRBV7-9 with TRBJ2-7; TRBD2 is a possible D gene (5 bases). In germline, CDR1 is SEHNR, CDR2 FQNEAQ (reference sequence). Between the trimmed V and J ends, which lost 5 bases and 3 bases, there was a span of 11 bases. The CDR3 has 13 residues. This CDR3 reads CASSPGVHYEQYF. DNA of the CDR3: TGTGCCAGCAGCCCCGGGGTCCACTACGAGCAGTACTTC.

The chain couples TRBV5-1 to TRBJ2-3, with D possibly matching TRBD2 (5 bases). V shed 1 base and J shed 6 bases, with 15 bases lying between them. This CDR3 is built from 15 residues. Germline CDR1 SGHRS, CDR2 YFSETQ. CDR3 amino acids: CASSLPRGEGDTQYF. In DNA form, the CDR3 reads TGCGCCAGCAGCTTGCCCCGGGGAGAAGGTGATACGCAGTATTTT.

As to this clone: Other DNA variants within this sample encode the same CDR3. The chain is built from TRBV19 and TRBJ1-5; 8 bases map to TRBD1. The CDR3 contains 13 residues. Trimming took 6 bases from V and 6 from J; bases not matched to a gene: 4. Germline CDR1 is LNHDA and CDR2 is SQIVND (reference sequence). CDR3 in amino acids: CASRQGAGQPQHF. DNA for the CDR3: TGTGCCAGTAGGCAGGGGGCGGGTCAGCCCCAGCATTTT.

This sequence joins TRBV24-1 and TRBJ2-2; 10 nucleotides match TRBD1. Germline values: CDR1 KGHDR, CDR2 SFDVKD. Trimming cost V 4 bases and J 3 bases; bases outside gene matches: 7. This CDR3 is built from 17 residues. The chain's CDR3 is CATSDSGTGADTGELFF. The CDR3 DNA reads as TGTGCCACCAGTGACTCCGGGACAGGGGCCGACACCGGGGAGCTGTTTTTT.

J is TRBJ1-2 and V is TRBV5-5; no firm D call. V was pared by 1 base and J by 7 bases, with 17 bases between. The CDR3 extends over 15 amino acids. Germline CDR1 and CDR2: SGHKS and YYEKEE (reference sequence). In nucleotides, the CDR3 is TGTGCCAGCAGCTTGTACCCGGGGTACTGGAGTGGCTACACCTTC. This sequence encodes CASSLYPGYWSGYTF.